The TCR beta chain described here comes from a study of blood T cell repertoires in COVID-19 (dated by TCRdb to the early 2020s). With regard to the full study: The collaborator samples originated in the United States, Italy and Spain and spanned the acute and convalescent phases of COVID-19. The material from the prospective study consisted of cDNA or gDNA derived from T cells, B-cell-depleted T cells, or PBMCs. The dataset comprised deeply sampled blood TCRbeta repertoires from subjects exposed to, actively infected with, or recovered from COVID-19. A freely available public database, intended as a resource for researchers studying the immune response to SARS-CoV-2, is where the repertoires were released. Samples came from the ongoing ImmuneRACE study (first 160 participants) plus 1,254 subjects from 6 global collaborators. Sample metadata almost always included a de-identified subject ID, COVID-19 status, age in years and sex. Where available, HLA class I and class II types were taken from metadata supplied by the sample provider and were not determined by assay-based typing.

Participants in the prospective study were aged roughly 18 to 89 years, lived in 24 United States geographic areas, and enrolled through a virtual design. To assign participants to cohorts, the prospective study relied on clinical history that participants themselves reported in a screening survey and a study questionnaire. Exposed participants had been in contact, within 2 weeks of entering the study, with a person who had a PCR-confirmed or clinician-diagnosed case of COVID-19. Mobile phlebotomists in the prospective study collected whole blood, serum and a nasopharyngeal or oropharyngeal swab from every participant. Participants in the prospective study had the option to provide additional blood draws and questionnaires over a roughly two-month period. Prospective study blood samples were shipped either frozen or at room temperature before DNA extraction. The immunoSEQ Assay, a bias-controlled multiplex PCR, was used to amplify TCRbeta CDR3 regions from genomic DNA. The published analysis was carried out like this. The number of nucleated cells in each sample was estimated by amplification of reference gene primers within the assay. To quantify the absolute abundance of each unique TCRbeta CDR3 rearrangement, sequence reads were collapsed and filtered. For each sample, productive Simpson clonality was calculated as the square root of Simpson's diversity index across productive rearrangements. What TCRdb holds here is the immuneACCESS table cut down to in-frame rearrangements. Part of the clones is not present; checked against another copy, under half of the missing clones reflect an unresolved V gene, and the others are unexplained. V and J calls and clone size are as listed in that table; D and trimming were resolved from the DNA. The sample contains 150,000 to 200,000 clones, about 80% of them found a single time. Approximately 15% of the sample comes from the top ten.

This clone was picked up a small number of times. There is no known antigen for this receptor. Nothing much larger sits one base from this clone, and base qualities are not available. The study at large found these results: Clinical and demographic metadata were provided uncurated, with the amount varying by source and participant.

Sequencing input: PBMCs or T cells enriched from blood (not recorded which). The receptor was isolated from a man aged 60 to 69 who had been exposed to COVID-19.

The CDR3 reads CATSRDLELAADTQYF. The DNA reads as follows: TGTGCCACCAGCAGAGATCTGGAACTAGCGGCAGATACGCAGTATTTT. The chain is encoded by TRBV15 joined to TRBJ2-3, with TRBD2 matching 8 junction bases. Including cysteine and phenylalanine, the CDR3 has 16 amino acids. Just CDR3 DNA is preserved here, 48 bases in frame from base 1. Trimming takes 0 bases off V and 4 bases off J; junction bases not matched to a gene: 6. CDR1 and CDR2, per the germline V gene (reference sequence), are LNHNV and YYDKDF.